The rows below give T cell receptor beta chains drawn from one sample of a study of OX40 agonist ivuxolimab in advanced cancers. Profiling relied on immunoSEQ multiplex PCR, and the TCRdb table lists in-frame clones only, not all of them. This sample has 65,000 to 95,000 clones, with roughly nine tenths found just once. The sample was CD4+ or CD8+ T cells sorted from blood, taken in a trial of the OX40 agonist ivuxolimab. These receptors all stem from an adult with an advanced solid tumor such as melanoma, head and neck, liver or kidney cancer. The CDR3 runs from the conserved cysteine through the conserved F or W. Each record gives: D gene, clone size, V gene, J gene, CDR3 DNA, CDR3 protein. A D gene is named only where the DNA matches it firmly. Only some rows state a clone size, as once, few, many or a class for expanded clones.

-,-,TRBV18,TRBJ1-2,TGTGCCAGCTCACCACCGGGCGGGCTTGGCTATGGCTACACCTTC,CASSPPGGLGYGYTF
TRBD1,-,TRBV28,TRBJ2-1,TGTGCCAGCAGTTCAGGACAGGGGTCCCACAATGAGCAGTTCTTC,CASSSGQGSHNEQFF
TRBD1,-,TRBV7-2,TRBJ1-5,TGTGCCAGCAGCCTAGGGGGCGCGGGCCCCCAGCCCCAGCATTTT,CASSLGGAGPQPQHF
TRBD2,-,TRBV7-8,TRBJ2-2,TGTGCCAGCAGCAATAGCGGGAGGGCCACCGGGGAGCTGTTTTTT,CASSNSGRATGELFF
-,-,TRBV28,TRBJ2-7,TGTGCCAGCGGCCAATTCCAGCAGTACTTC,CASGQFQQYF
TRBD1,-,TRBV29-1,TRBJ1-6,TGCAGCGTGGCTGAGGGGGCAGGATCACCCCTCCACTTT,CSVAEGAGSPLHF
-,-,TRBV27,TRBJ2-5,TGTGCCAGCAGCCCTAGAACGGGGGAGACCCAGTACTTC,CASSPRTGETQYF
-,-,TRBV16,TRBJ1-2,TGTGCCAGCAGCCCGCCCTACGGCTACACCTTC,CASSPPYGYTF
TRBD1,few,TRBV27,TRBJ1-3,TGTGCCAGCAGTTCTAAGGGGGCATCAGGAAACACCATATATTTT,CASSSKGASGNTIYF
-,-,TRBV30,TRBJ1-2,TGTGCCTGGAAGTTACCGGGTTTCGGTGGCTACACCTTC,CAWKLPGFGGYTF
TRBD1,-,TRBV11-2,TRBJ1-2,TGTGCCAGCAGCTTCGGGACAGGCAACACTGGCTACACCTTC,CASSFGTGNTGYTF
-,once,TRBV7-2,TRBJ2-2,TGTGCCAGCAGCTTAGCGCTTCTACGGGACACCGGGGAGCTGTTTTTT,CASSLALLRDTGELFF
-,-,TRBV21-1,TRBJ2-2,TGTGCCAGCAGCAAGCTTCGTAGGCAGCGCGGGGTTTCCGGGGAGCTGTTTTTT,CASSKLRRQRGVSGELFF
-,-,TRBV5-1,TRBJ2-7,TGCGCCAGCAGCTCGCCCCCGTCCCTTTTGGAGTACTTC,CASSSPPSLLEYF
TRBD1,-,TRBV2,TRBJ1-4,TGTGCCAGTCAGGGGGCTAGCGAAAAACTGTTTTTT,CASQGASEKLFF
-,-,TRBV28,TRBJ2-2,TGTGCCAGCAGTTTAGCCAGTAACACCGGGGAGCTGTTTTTT,CASSLASNTGELFF
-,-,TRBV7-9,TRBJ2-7,TGTGCCAGCAGCTTATCACTGGTTAACGAGCAGTACTTC,CASSLSLVNEQYF
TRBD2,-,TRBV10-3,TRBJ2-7,TGTGCCATCAGTGATGGGACTAGCGGGACATACGAGCAGTACTTC,CAISDGTSGTYEQYF
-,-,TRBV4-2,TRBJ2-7,TGTGCCAGCAGCCAAGACGGCGCGGGGGAGCAGTACTTC,CASSQDGAGEQYF
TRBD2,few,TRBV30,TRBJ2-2,TGTGCCTGGGGATTAGCGGGCGCGAACACCGGGGAGCTGTTTTTT,CAWGLAGANTGELFF
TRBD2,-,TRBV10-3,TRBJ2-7,TGTGCCATCACCCGGACTAGCGGGAGCTACGAGCAGTACTTC,CAITRTSGSYEQYF
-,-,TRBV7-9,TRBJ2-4,TGTGCCAGCAGCAAACCCGGGACTCCAAATAACATTCAGTACTTC,CASSKPGTPNNIQYF
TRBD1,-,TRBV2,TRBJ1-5,TGTGCCAGCAGTACAGGGGTCAGCAATCAGCCCCAGCATTTT,CASSTGVSNQPQHF
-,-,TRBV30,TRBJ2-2,TGTGCCTGGACCGTCCAGCGGGGACAGGTGAACACCGGGGAGCTGTTTTTT,CAWTVQRGQVNTGELFF
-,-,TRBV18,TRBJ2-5,TGTGCCAGCTCACTCTCGGCCAGGGGAGAGACCCAGTACTTC,CASSLSARGETQYF
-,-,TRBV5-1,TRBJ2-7,TGCGCCAGCAGCTTGGGGGGCGCGACAGGTGAGCAGTACTTC,CASSLGGATGEQYF
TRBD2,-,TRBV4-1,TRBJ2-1,TGCGCCAGCAGCTCAGGGGGACTAGCGGGAGTTGGCAATGAGCAGTTCTTC,CASSSGGLAGVGNEQFF
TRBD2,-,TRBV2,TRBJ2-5,TGTGCCAGCAGAGCCGGTCCAGCGGGACGGGGCGGGACCCAGTACTTC,CASRAGPAGRGGTQYF
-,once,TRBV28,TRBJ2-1,TGTGCCAGCAACCCTTCCGACCTAGCCTACAATGAGCAGTTCTTC,CASNPSDLAYNEQFF